The following is a T cell receptor (beta chain) sequence with its context. What it binds is unknown. This specimen belongs to a study of cytomegalovirus exposure and HLA in healthy donors. Study results and limitations: A few V segments could not be told apart, such as TRBV6-2 and TRBV6-3, and were left out. A highly shared variant cluster was judged a likely technical artifact. V- and J-gene trimming in TCR beta was tied to a missense DCLRE1C variant by an analysis performed later. Reportedly, TCR beta sequences accurately predicted HLA-A and HLA-B alleles in most subjects.

PCR amplification relied on 60 Vbeta primers (plus 13 Jbeta primers). Clones were sequenced by immunoSEQ multiplex PCR, and TCRdb holds only the in-frame ones, with some missing. This sample yields roughly 150,000 clones, of which 80% to 90% are seen a single time; about 2.7% belongs to the top ten. The CDR3 has 13 residues. Germline assignment: CDR1 LGHNA and CDR2 YNFKEQ. Trimming pared 3 bases from V and 7 bases from J, leaving 10 bases between. The chain carries TRBV4-2 and TRBJ2-1; weak D call: TRBD1 (6 bases). Specimen: PBMCs. The sequence derives from a man aged 25-45 years in good health and CMV-seropositive. The CDR3 region is CASSQGAGNEQFF. CDR3 nucleotide sequence: TGTGCCAGCAGCCAGGGGGCAGGTAATGAGCAGTTCTTC.